This paragraph covers one T cell receptor beta chain sequence. Germline CDR1 and CDR2: LGHNA and YNFKEQ. This CDR3 is 16 amino acids long. The junction had 9 bases not matched to a gene; V was cut back by 5 bases and J by 5 bases. This sample is drawn from a study of shared clonotypes between healthy human individuals. Splitting of each subset's genomic DNA was done evenly across several immunoSEQ plates. The repertoire was sequenced with immunoSEQ multiplex PCR; TCRdb's copy has only in-frame clones and lacks some. The sample shows fewer than 200,000 clones, over 85% of them seen only once. This chain joins TRBV4-2 and TRBJ2-7; 13 bases fit TRBD2. The receptor was isolated from a woman between 25 and 40 years old in good health. The source material was naive CD4+ T cells sorted from blood. Stated subset: CD45RA+ positively selected. CDR3 DNA: TGTGCCAGCAGCAAAATACTAGCGGGAGGGATCCACGAGCAGTACTTC. This gives the protein CASSKILAGGIHEQYF.